Presented here are 14 T cell receptor beta chains from one specimen sequenced in a study of tumor-infiltrating lymphocytes in primary liver carcinoma. TCR beta cDNA was made from 500 ng total RNA with a constant-region primer. Generation of the TCR beta libraries relied on three nested multiplex PCR rounds using slightly modified ARM-PCR. Rounds one and two of PCR, each of about 10 cycles, were primed with TRBV1-TRBV30 forward primers and a C-beta reverse primer. TCRdb used MiXCR to reprocess the multiplex PCR reads, holding one entry per CDR3 protein. The table shows fewer than 350,000 distinct CDR3 sequences, with about 65% occurring only once. Blood RNA originated from unsorted whole blood, with germline DNA additionally extracted. Input material: peripheral blood. The receptors were sampled from a man aged 35-49 years with primary liver carcinoma and hepatitis B virus infection.

On this clonotype: One end of the junction does not line up with germline, which may come from a read error. The chain uses TRBV5-4 and TRBJ2-1; TRBD2 aligns across 11 bases. The germline V gene has CDR1 SGHNT and CDR2 YYREEE (reference sequence). The CDR3 extends over 15 amino acids. The CDR3 sequence: CSSSLSSGRHNEQFF. DNA for the CDR3: TGTTCCAGCAGCTTGTCTAGCGGGAGGCACAATGAGCAGTTCTTC.

The count of this clonotype is one. The conserved closing phenylalanine or tryptophan is absent in this CDR3, likely reflecting a read error. This chain joins TRBV7-9 and TRBJ2-7, with D unresolved. CDR1 is SEHNR, CDR2 FQNEAQ, per germline (reference sequence). The CDR3 covers 13 residues. V was trimmed by 2 bases and J by 2 bases, leaving 7 bases between them. The CDR3 nucleotides are TGTGCCAGCAGCTTAAGGGCCACCTACGAGCAGTACTAC. This encodes CASSLRATYEQYY.

With respect to this clonotype: Since a much larger clone is just one base distant, this may be a read error. V and J are TRBV6-1 and TRBJ2-3; D may be TRBD1 (6 bases). The CDR3 totals 15 residues. V was pared by 5 bases and J by 5 bases, with 17 bases between. CDR1 is MNHNS, CDR2 SASEGT, per germline. The DNA for the CDR3 is TGTGCCAGCAGTCCCTCGGGACACCACATAGATACGCAGTATTTT. Translated: CASSPSGHHIDTQYF.

Remarks on this clonotype: A read error is possible here, since a much larger clone lies one base away. The rearrangement joins TRBV6-2 or TRBV6-3 to TRBJ2-2; D unclear. This CDR3 has 16 residues. Trimming took off 2 bases at V and 4 bases at J, with 14 bases between the two ends. Per germline, CDR1 MNHEY and CDR2 SVGEGT. The CDR3 region has the DNA TGTGCCAGCAGTTACGTAAACCTGGCAGCCACCGGGGAGCTGTTTTTT. The encoded protein is CASSYVNLAATGELFF.

As to this clonotype: A read error may produce the germline difference seen at one junction end. This chain links TRBV5-5 with TRBJ2-7; D is unresolved. CDR1 and CDR2 from the germline V gene are SGHKS and YYEKEE (reference sequence). CDR3 size: 13 residues. CDR3 bases: TGTACCAGCAGCTTTCAGCGTAAGGACGAGCAGTACTTC. It encodes CTSSFQRKDEQYF.

The chain uses TRBV28 and TRBJ2-5; tentative D call: TRBD1 (6 bases). V lost 1 base, J lost 2 bases, and 14 bases lay in between. CDR3 length: 16 residues. Per germline, CDR1 MDHEN and CDR2 SYDVKM. In DNA, the CDR3 is TGTGCCAGCAGTTTATACACACAGGGCCAACAAGAGACCCAGTACTTC. Its protein product is CASSLYTQGQQETQYF. Together with reference TRBV28 and TRBJ2-5, the CDR3 gives the full variable domain: DVKVTQSSRYLVKRTGEKVFLECVQDMDHENMFWYRQDPGLGLRLIYFSYDVKMKEKGDIPEGYSVSREKKERFSLILESASTNQTSMYLCASSLYTQGQQETQYFGPGTRLLVL.

On this clonotype itself: A much larger clone differs from this one at a single base, so this may be a read error. The chain uses TRBV12-3 or TRBV12-4 and TRBJ2-3, with 10 bases that match TRBD2. The CDR3 loop spans 15 amino acids. The CDR3 DNA follows: TGTACCAGCACCAAACTAGCGGGGAGCACAGATACGCAGTATTTT. Translating it yields CTSTKLAGSTDTQYF.

This clonotype was counted ten times or more. The rearrangement joins TRBV6-5 to TRBJ2-2; perhaps TRBD1 as D (6 bases). Germline V CDR1 and CDR2: MNHEY, SVGAGI. The V end lost 6 bases, the J end lost 6 bases, and 17 bases lay between the germline ends. CDR3 length: 15 amino acids. For the CDR3, the DNA is TGTGCCAGCAGGAAAACAGGGTTGTTTGCCGGGGAGCTGTTTTTT. This sequence encodes CASRKTGLFAGELFF.

A single count supports this clonotype. Sequence at one end of the junction differs from germline and may be a read error. The chain carries TRBV12-3 or TRBV12-4 and TRBJ2-5, with 8 bases aligning to TRBD1. The CDR3 is 14 amino acids. The DNA for the CDR3 is TGTGCCAGCAAACTAGGACAGGGAGGAGAGACCCAATACTTC. This codes for CASKLGQGGETQYF.

Regarding this clonotype: This may be a read error: a much more frequent sequence differs by one nucleotide. The rearrangement joins TRBV6-1 to TRBJ1-1; D remains unclear. Germline values: CDR1 MNHNS, CDR2 SASEGT. The CDR3 sequence is 11 residues long. DNA of the CDR3: TGTGTCAGCATAATGAACACTGAAGCTTTCTTT. It is translated as CVSIMNTEAFF.

In its sample, this clonotype was seen a few times. The chain employs TRBV30 and TRBJ2-7, with TRBD1 matching 9 bases. CDR3 size: 14 residues. The V segment lost 1 base and the J segment 0 bases; nucleotides outside the gene matches: 1. The germline gives CDR1 GTSNPN, CDR2 SVGIG (reference sequence). The CDR3 DNA reads as TGTGCCTGGAGTGGGGGACAGGGCTCCTACGAGCAGTACTTC. It yields the protein CAWSGGQGSYEQYF.

In the case of this clonotype: One end of the junction fails to match germline, which may point to a read error. The chain couples TRBV6-6 to TRBJ2-7; TRBD2 matches at 9 bases. This CDR3 comprises 17 residues. CDR1 is MNHNY, CDR2 SVGAGI, per germline (reference sequence). The CDR3 DNA sequence: TGTGCCAGCTGTTACCCGAGCCTAGCGGGATGGCCGGCCGAGCAGTACTTC. It is translated as CASCYPSLAGWPAEQYF.

This sequence joins TRBV9 and TRBJ2-1; a weak D match, TRBD2 (6 bases). Germline-derived CDR1 and CDR2 are SGDLS and YYNGEE. Trimming removed 4 bases from V and 9 bases from J, with 14 bases in between. This CDR3 comprises 13 residues. CDR3 amino acids: CASSPTSSIEQFF. The CDR3, as DNA: TGTGCCAGCAGCCCGACTAGTTCCATTGAGCAGTTCTTC.

Regarding this clonotype: At one end, the junction sequence differs from germline, possibly due to a read error. The gene calls are TRBV29-1 and TRBJ2-7; unclear D gene. The CDR3 is 15 amino acids. CDR1 and CDR2 from the germline V gene are SQVTM and ANQGSEA. CDR3 residues: CSVEDRQEFINEQHF. The CDR3 DNA sequence: TGCAGCGTTGAAGATCGCCAGGAATTTATCAACGAGCAGCACTTC.